This T cell receptor (beta chain) was profiled in a study of identical twins. The donors were all healthy and Caucasian. TCRdb re-derived calls from the 5' RACE reads in MiXCR, one entry per CDR3 protein. This table holds approximately 700,000 distinct CDR3 sequences, 15% to 20% found once. The sample was also linked to a second study, of T cells expressing NK-cell markers. From that second work: For six donors, the dominant NKG2C+ clonotypes made up roughly 1.0-7.0% of their CD8+ T cells.

Sequenced material: PBMCs. The clonotype comes from a woman aged 18 to 35 in good health.

DNA for the CDR3: TGTGCCAGCAGGCGACAGGGTAAATCCGGGGAGCTGTTTTTT. Encoded protein: CASRRQGKSGELFF. This chain uses TRBV2 with TRBJ2-2, with 7 bases aligning to TRBD1. V was clipped by 6 bases and J by 6 bases; unmatched bases: 7. Germline-derived CDR1 and CDR2 are SNHLY and FYNNEI. The CDR3 loop spans 14 amino acids.